This T cell receptor (beta chain) originates from a study of cytotoxic CD8 clonotypes in ibrutinib-treated CLL. V lost 2 bases and J 7 bases, leaving 14 bases between the germline ends. Looked up from germline, CDR1 is KGHSH and CDR2 is LQKENI. The CDR3 has 15 residues. TCRdb's copy holds only in-frame clones and misses some; the assay was immunoSEQ multiplex PCR. Here the sample spans some 310,000 clones, 80% being singletons. The chain recombines TRBV18 with TRBJ1-4; possibly TRBD1 for D (6 bases). Source: PBMCs, taken before ibrutinib treatment. The source is a human donor with chronic lymphocytic leukemia. CDR3 DNA: TGTGCCAGCTCACCAGAAGTCAGGGGTTCTGAAAAACTGTTTTTT. It codes for CASSPEVRGSEKLFF.